What follows are 23 T cell receptor beta chains derived from one specimen sequenced in a study of STAT3 mutations in large granular lymphocyte leukemia. Study-wide points: At least one immunodominant TCR beta clonotype appeared in every T-cell large granular lymphocyte leukemia patient.

Their antigens are not known. TCRdb keeps only in-frame clones here, not all; method: immunoSEQ multiplex PCR. Of tens of thousands of clones detected, 94% appear once; the ten largest clones hold roughly 6.5%. Material: peripheral blood mononuclear cells. The receptors were sampled from a middle-aged man with T-cell large granular lymphocyte leukemia. Some clones in this sample may be carry-over from other donors' samples.

The chain employs TRBV5-1 and TRBJ1-1, with D possibly being TRBD1 (5 bases). V gave up 3 bases and J gave up 4 bases, with 10 bases separating them. This CDR3 spans 13 amino acids. From germline, CDR1 is SGHRS and CDR2 YFSETQ. The DNA of the CDR3 is TGCGCCAGCAGCTCCACAGGTCCCACTGAAGCTTTCTTT. Its protein is CASSSTGPTEAFF.

The sample holds a few counts of this clone. The chain couples TRBV6-5 to TRBJ1-1; D gene uncertain. V lost 6 bases and J lost 6, with 11 bases in between. Germline CDR1 reads MNHEY; CDR2 reads SVGAGI. The CDR3 covers 12 residues. The CDR3 DNA follows: TGTGCCAGCAGACTCCCCGGGGCTGAAGCTTTCTTT. It translates to CASRLPGAEAFF.

The V and J genes are TRBV4-1 and TRBJ2-7; the D gene is possibly TRBD1 (5 bases). CDR1 and CDR2 from the germline V gene are MGHRA and YSYEKL. The CDR3 has 15 residues. V lost 0 bases and J lost 6, with 15 bases in between. The CDR3 DNA reads TGCGCCAGCAGCCAAGATGGGGCAGGATATCGCGAGCAGTACTTC. Translating gives CASSQDGAGYREQYF.

This chain links TRBV7-8 with TRBJ2-7, with 14 bases aligning to TRBD2. CDR3 size: 18 residues. The V gene's germline CDR1 is SGHVS and CDR2 FQNEAQ. V shed 2 bases, J shed 6 bases, and the junction held 12 bases outside the gene matches. The CDR3 sequence is CASSLRGLAGGISLEQYF. The DNA for the CDR3 is TGTGCCAGCAGCTTACGAGGACTAGCGGGGGGTATCTCGCTCGAGCAGTACTTC.

The chain has TRBV7-9 and TRBJ1-2; a possible D gene is TRBD1 (6 bases). Germline loops: CDR1 SEHNR, CDR2 FQNEAQ (reference sequence). The CDR3 sequence is 15 residues long. V gave up 1 base and J gave up 3 bases, with 12 bases separating them. The DNA for the CDR3 is TGTGCCAGCAGCTTAGAAGGGGGGCACTACTATGGCTACACCTTC. Its protein is CASSLEGGHYYGYTF.

The V gene is TRBV27, the J gene TRBJ1-2; D is uncertain. Trimming removed 0 bases at V and 4 bases at J, with 9 bases between. Germline loops: CDR1 MNHEY, CDR2 SMNVEV (reference sequence). CDR3 length equals 14 residues. The CDR3 is CASSLSPGSYGYTF. The CDR3 region has the DNA TGTGCCAGCAGTTTATCGCCAGGTTCCTATGGCTACACCTTC.

The V and J genes are TRBV29-1 and TRBJ2-7, with 9 nucleotides matching TRBD1. The CDR3 is made up of 13 amino acids. The V gene end was trimmed by 6 bases and the J gene end by 0 bases; junction bases not matched to a gene: 3. The germline CDR1 and CDR2 sequences are SQVTM and ANQGSEA. CDR3 nucleotides: TGCAGCGTGGGACAGGGCCTCTCCTACGAGCAGTACTTC. Encoded protein: CSVGQGLSYEQYF.

The chain uses TRBV5-1 and TRBJ1-2; 7 positions match TRBD1. The V gene end was trimmed by 2 bases and the J gene end by 2 bases; junction bases not matched to a gene: 6. This CDR3 has 15 amino acids. Germline assignment: CDR1 SGHRS and CDR2 YFSETQ. The CDR3 DNA follows: TGCGCCAGCAGCTTCGGGACAGCTAACAACTATGGCTACACCTTC. Translated: CASSFGTANNYGYTF.

The gene calls are TRBV28 and TRBJ2-3; tentatively, D is TRBD2 (5 bases). The CDR3 is 14 amino acids. Germline CDR1 and CDR2: MDHEN and SYDVKM. V shed 5 bases and J shed 2 bases, with 11 bases lying between them. CDR3: CASSLASATDTQYF. The CDR3 nucleotides are TGTGCCAGCAGTCTAGCTTCGGCCACAGATACGCAGTATTTT.

This clone is a singleton in its sample. J is TRBJ2-5 and V is TRBV27, with D possibly TRBD2 on 7 matching bases. Germline CDR1 and CDR2: MNHEY and SMNVEV (reference sequence). The CDR3 loop spans 15 amino acids. V gave up 2 bases and J gave up 2 bases, with 12 bases separating them. CDR3 nucleotides: TGTGCCAGCAGTTTAATTGGGAGGGGGCAAGAGACCCAGTACTTC. This translates into CASSLIGRGQETQYF.

This clone was found once. The chain joins TRBV9 to TRBJ1-4, with unresolved D. V was trimmed by 0 bases and J by 7 bases, leaving 7 bases between them. The CDR3 sequence is 13 residues long. Per germline, CDR1 SGDLS and CDR2 YYNGEE. The CDR3 reads CASSVGTSEKLFF. In nucleotides, the CDR3 is TGTGCCAGCAGCGTAGGTACGAGTGAAAAACTGTTTTTT.

This chain uses TRBV5-4 with TRBJ2-2; D is uncertain. The CDR3 length is 13 residues. V gave up 3 bases and J gave up 0 bases, with 3 bases separating them. Germline CDR1 and CDR2: SGHNT and YYREEE (reference sequence). The CDR3 loop is CASSYANTGELFF. The CDR3 DNA reads TGTGCCAGCAGCTACGCGAACACCGGGGAGCTGTTTTTT.

This sequence joins TRBV7-2 and TRBJ1-5; D gene ambiguous. Germline CDR1 reads SGHTA; CDR2 reads FQGNSA. Deletions cut 3 bases from V and 2 bases from J, with 5 bases between. The CDR3 is 13 residues long. CDR3 amino acids: CASSLSRNQPQHF. The CDR3 nucleotides are TGTGCCAGCAGCTTGTCGCGCAATCAGCCCCAGCATTTT. Filled out from reference TRBV7-2 and TRBJ1-5, the complete variable domain reads GAGVSQSPSNKVTEKGKDVELRCDPISGHTALYWYRQSLGQGLEFLIYFQGNSAPDKSGLPSDRFSAERTGGSVSTLTIQRTQQEDSAVYLCASSLSRNQPQHFGDGTRLSIL.

The chain joins TRBV18 to TRBJ1-2; maybe TRBD1 (5 bases). CDR3 size: 21 residues. Germline lookup yields CDR1 KGHSH and CDR2 LQKENI. V lost 3 bases to trimming and J lost 3 bases, with 32 bases between them. The CDR3 region is CASSPMPPAAGRLGIDYGYTF. The CDR3 DNA sequence: TGTGCCAGCTCACCCATGCCCCCCGCGGCAGGGAGGCTGGGGATCGACTATGGCTACACCTTC.

This clone has a single count. The rearrangement joins TRBV6-6 to TRBJ2-7; D possibly uses TRBD1 or TRBD2 (5 bases each). The CDR3 runs to 13 residues. Germline lookup yields CDR1 MNHNY and CDR2 SVGAGI (reference sequence). The V gene lost 5 bases and the J gene lost 2 bases, with 10 bases spanning the gap. CDR3 region: CASSRDEAYEQYF. DNA for the CDR3: TGTGCCAGCAGTAGGGACGAGGCCTACGAGCAGTACTTC.

This clone has only one observation. The V call is TRBV25-1, the J call TRBJ1-1; D gene ambiguous. The germline CDR1 and CDR2 sequences are MGHDK and SYGVNS. Between the trimmed V and J ends, which lost 5 bases and 0 bases, there was a span of 7 bases. The CDR3 runs 13 residues. CDR3 nucleotide sequence: TGTGCCAGCAGTATTGAGATGAACACTGAAGCTTTCTTT. Its translation is CASSIEMNTEAFF.

The chain couples TRBV27 to TRBJ1-6; tentatively, D is TRBD1 (6 bases). Germline CDR1 MNHEY, CDR2 SMNVEV (reference sequence). This CDR3 has 16 residues. V lost 7 bases and J lost 0, with 13 bases in between. The CDR3 DNA is TGTGCCAGCACCCCCACAGGGAGCTCCTATAATTCACCCCTCCACTTT. Its protein is CASTPTGSSYNSPLHF.

The CDR3 here is CASVLLGQGAAMNTEAFF. In nucleotides, the CDR3 is TGTGCCAGCGTTCTCCTGGGACAGGGGGCAGCGATGAACACTGAAGCTTTCTTT. The chain recombines TRBV7-8 with TRBJ1-1; 12 bases align to TRBD1. V was pared by 8 bases and J by 0 bases, with 13 bases of the junction left unmatched. This CDR3 contains 18 residues. The germline CDR1 and CDR2 sequences are SGHVS and FQNEAQ.

The rearrangement uses TRBV5-4 and TRBJ1-1; 10 nucleotides align to TRBD1. Germline CDR1 is SGHNT and CDR2 is YYREEE (reference sequence). This CDR3 comprises 15 residues. V lost 3 bases and J lost 1; bases outside the gene matches: 3. CDR3 DNA: TGTGCCAGCAGCTCCTGGACAGGGGGGAACACTGAAGCTTTCTTT. Protein: CASSSWTGGNTEAFF.

This sequence joins TRBV7-8 and TRBJ2-3; D could derive from TRBD1 or TRBD2 (5 bases each). V lost 5 bases and J 0 bases, leaving 15 bases between the germline ends. From germline, CDR1 is SGHVS and CDR2 FQNEAQ. The CDR3 has 16 residues. The CDR3 coding sequence is TGTGCCAGCAGCAGCCGACACGGGGCTAGCACAGATACGCAGTATTTT. Translation gives CASSSRHGASTDTQYF.

This clone appeared once. The chain carries TRBV5-1 and TRBJ2-5, with D perhaps TRBD1 or TRBD2 (5 bases each). The CDR3 runs to 13 residues. V was cut by 6 bases and J by 7 bases, with 16 bases left in between. The germline V gene has CDR1 SGHRS and CDR2 YFSETQ. The CDR3 sequence is CASMDGGLGTQYF. In DNA form, the CDR3 reads TGCGCCAGCATGGATGGGGGATTGGGGACCCAGTACTTC.

V gene TRBV2 combines with J gene TRBJ2-1, with a weak D call TRBD2 (5 bases). The V gene lost 6 bases and the J gene lost 15 bases, with 18 bases spanning the gap. This CDR3 is built from 12 residues. Germline CDR1 and CDR2: SNHLY and FYNNEI. CDR3: CASRHTGLSRFF. CDR3 DNA: TGTGCCAGCAGACATACGGGGTTAAGCCGGTTCTTC.

This clone showed up just once. J is TRBJ2-7 and V is TRBV7-9; D might be TRBD2 (5 bases). The length of the CDR3 is 15 residues. Trimming took 7 bases from V and 3 from J, leaving 19 bases between them. Germline V gene data show CDR1 as SEHNR and CDR2 as FQNEAQ (reference sequence). The CDR3 sequence is CASNSPEAGGYEQYF. CDR3 DNA: TGTGCCAGCAACTCTCCTGAGGCAGGAGGCTACGAGCAGTACTTC.